The present T cell receptor beta chain was sequenced within a study of cytomegalovirus exposure and HLA in healthy donors. Overall study findings and caveats: An observed cluster of highly shared sequence variants was recorded as a likely sequencing artifact. A later analysis by the authors found several of the most significant clusters apparently linked to common viral pathogens.

Unrecorded for this donor was the CMV serostatus. Germline CDR1 is SNHLY and CDR2 is FYNNEI. The CDR3 contains 16 residues. Note on this clone: The antigen is undetermined.

A multiplex PCR was run with 60 Vbeta primers and 13 Jbeta primers. Here immunoSEQ multiplex PCR was the method, and the copy in TCRdb shows in-frame clones only, minus some. The top ten clones hold 1.3% of a sample with 200,000 to 250,000 clones, over 75% of them seen once. The clonotype was recovered from a human donor in good health. Sample: PBMCs. This rearrangement joins TRBV2 to TRBJ2-5, with TRBD2 matching 7 bases. The J call may be in error: the DNA end matches TRBJ2-7 better. The CDR3 protein is CASSEEDAGEGYEQYF. In DNA, the CDR3 is TGTGCCAGCAGTGAAGAAGATGCGGGAGAAGGGTACGAGCAGTACTTC.